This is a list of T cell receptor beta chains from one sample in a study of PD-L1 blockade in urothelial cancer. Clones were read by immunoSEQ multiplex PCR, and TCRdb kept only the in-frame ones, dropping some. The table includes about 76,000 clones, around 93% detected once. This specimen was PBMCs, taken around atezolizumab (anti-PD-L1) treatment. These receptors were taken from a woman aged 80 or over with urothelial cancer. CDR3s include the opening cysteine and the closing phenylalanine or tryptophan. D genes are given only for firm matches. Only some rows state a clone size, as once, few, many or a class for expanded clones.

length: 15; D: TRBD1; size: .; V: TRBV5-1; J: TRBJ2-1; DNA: TGCGCCAGCAGCCCAACAGGGGGCGAAGTATATGAGCAGTTCTTC; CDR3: CASSPTGGEVYEQFF
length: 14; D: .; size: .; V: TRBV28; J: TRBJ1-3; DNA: TGTGCCAGCAGTGCCGGGAGTGCTGGAAACACCATATATTTT; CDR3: CASSAGSAGNTIYF
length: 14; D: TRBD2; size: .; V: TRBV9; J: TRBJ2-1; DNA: TGTGCCAGCAGCGTAGCGGGAGGTAACAATGAGCAGTTCTTC; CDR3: CASSVAGGNNEQFF
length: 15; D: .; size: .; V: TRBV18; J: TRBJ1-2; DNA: TGTGCCAGCTCACCAGGGTCAGGGACTAACTATGGCTACACCTTC; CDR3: CASSPGSGTNYGYTF
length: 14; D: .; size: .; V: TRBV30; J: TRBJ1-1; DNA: TGTGCCTGGAGTTCAGGGTTTGGGGACACTGAAGCTTTCTTT; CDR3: CAWSSGFGDTEAFF
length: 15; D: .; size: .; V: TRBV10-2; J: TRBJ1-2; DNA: TGCGCCAGCAGTGAGTACTCGACAACTCACTATGGCTACACCTTC; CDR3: CASSEYSTTHYGYTF
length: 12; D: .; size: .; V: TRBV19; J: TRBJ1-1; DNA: TGTGCCAGTAGTATTCGGACAGCGGAAGCTTTCTTT; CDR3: CASSIRTAEAFF
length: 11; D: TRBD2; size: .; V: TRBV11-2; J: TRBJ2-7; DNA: TGTGCCAGCAGCTTTGCGGGGGGCCAGTACTTC; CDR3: CASSFAGGQYF
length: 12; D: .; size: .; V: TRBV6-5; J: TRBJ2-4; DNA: TGTGCCAGCAGCGGGGGAGAAAACATTCAGTACTTC; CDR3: CASSGGENIQYF
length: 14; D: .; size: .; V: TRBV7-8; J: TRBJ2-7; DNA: TGTGCCAGCAGCTTAGCCGGGACTCCCAACGAGCAGTACTTC; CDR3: CASSLAGTPNEQYF
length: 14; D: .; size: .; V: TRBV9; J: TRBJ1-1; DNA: TGTGCCAGCAGCGTAGCTACCGGGAGCTATGAAGCTTTCTTT; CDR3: CASSVATGSYEAFF
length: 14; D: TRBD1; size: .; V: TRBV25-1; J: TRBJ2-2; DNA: TGTGCCAGCCATGGACAGGGGATAGTGGGGGAGCTGTTTTTT; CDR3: CASHGQGIVGELFF
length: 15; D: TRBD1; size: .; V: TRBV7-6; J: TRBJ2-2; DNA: TGTGCCAGCAGCCCGGGACAGACGAACACCGGGGAGCTGTTTTTT; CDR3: CASSPGQTNTGELFF
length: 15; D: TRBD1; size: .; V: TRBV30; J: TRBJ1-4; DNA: TGTGCCTGGAGCGGCTCGGGACAGGAAAATGAAAAACTGTTTTTT; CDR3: CAWSGSGQENEKLFF
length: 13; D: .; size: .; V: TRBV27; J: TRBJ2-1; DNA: TGTGCCAGCATGGGACTCTCCTACAATGAGCAGTTCTTC; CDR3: CASMGLSYNEQFF
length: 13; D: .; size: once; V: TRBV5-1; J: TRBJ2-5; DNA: TGCGCCAGCAGCATCCAGGGGCGGGAGACCCAGTACTTC; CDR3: CASSIQGRETQYF
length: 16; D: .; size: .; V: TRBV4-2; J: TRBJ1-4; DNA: TGTGCCAGCAGCCAAGAGGGTCGAGGGCTTAATGAAAAACTGTTTTTT; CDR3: CASSQEGRGLNEKLFF
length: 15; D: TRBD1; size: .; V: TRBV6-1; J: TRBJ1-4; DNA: TGTGCCAGCAGGAATACAGGGGGCCTTTCCGAAAAACTGTTTTTT; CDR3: CASRNTGGLSEKLFF
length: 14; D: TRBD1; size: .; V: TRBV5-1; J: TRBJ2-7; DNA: TGCGCCAGCAGCTTGGGACAGGGCGGCGACGAGCAGTACTTC; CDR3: CASSLGQGGDEQYF
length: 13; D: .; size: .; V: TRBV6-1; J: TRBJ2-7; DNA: TGTGCCAGCAGTGGCCTACAGGGTAACGAGCAGTACTTC; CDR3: CASSGLQGNEQYF
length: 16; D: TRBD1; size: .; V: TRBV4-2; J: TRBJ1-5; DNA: TGTGCCAGCAGCCAAGCGGACAGGGGGAGCAATCAGCCCCAGCATTTT; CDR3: CASSQADRGSNQPQHF
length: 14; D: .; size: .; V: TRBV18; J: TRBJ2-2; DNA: TGTGCCAGCTTTCCAGGGATGGACACCGGGGAGCTGTTTTTT; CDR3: CASFPGMDTGELFF
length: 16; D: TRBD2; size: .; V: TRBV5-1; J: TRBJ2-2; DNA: TGCGCCAGCAGCCAACTAGCGGGAGGGCCCGCCGGGGAGCTGTTTTTT; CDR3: CASSQLAGGPAGELFF
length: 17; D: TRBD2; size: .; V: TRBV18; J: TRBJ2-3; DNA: TGTGCCAGCTCACCACCGGTGGCGGGAGCTGTCACAGATACGCAGTATTTT; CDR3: CASSPPVAGAVTDTQYF
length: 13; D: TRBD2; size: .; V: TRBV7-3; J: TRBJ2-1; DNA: TGTGCCTCCCGGACTAGCGGTAACAATGAGCAGTTCTTC; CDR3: CASRTSGNNEQFF
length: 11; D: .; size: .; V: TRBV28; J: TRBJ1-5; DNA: TGTGCCAGCAGTCCGGGGGTGGCCCAGCATTTT; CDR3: CASSPGVAQHF
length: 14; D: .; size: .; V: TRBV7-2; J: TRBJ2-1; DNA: TGTGCCAGCAGCTTGTATAACAGAAACAATGAGCAGTTCTTC; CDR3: CASSLYNRNNEQFF
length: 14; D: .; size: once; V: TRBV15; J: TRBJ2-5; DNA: TGTGCCACCAGCAGAGGCAGGGCTCGAGAGACCCAGTACTTC; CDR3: CATSRGRARETQYF
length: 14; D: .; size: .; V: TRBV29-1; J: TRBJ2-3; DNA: TGCAGCATCACTTCCGACAGGTCCGTCGGTACGCAGTATTTT; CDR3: CSITSDRSVGTQYF
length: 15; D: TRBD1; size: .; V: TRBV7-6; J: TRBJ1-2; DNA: TGTGCCAGCAGCTCGGGACAGGGACCTAACTATGGCTACACCTTC; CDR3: CASSSGQGPNYGYTF
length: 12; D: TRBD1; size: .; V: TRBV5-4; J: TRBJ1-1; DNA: TGTGCCAGCAGCCTGGACAGGACGAGGGCTTTCTTT; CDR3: CASSLDRTRAFF
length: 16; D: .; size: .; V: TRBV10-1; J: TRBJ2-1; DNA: TGCGCCAGCAGTGAGATGTTGTCGGGAGTGGGTTATGAGCAGTTCTTC; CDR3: CASSEMLSGVGYEQFF
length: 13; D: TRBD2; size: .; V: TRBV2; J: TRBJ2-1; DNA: TGTGCCAGCAGTGAGGCTAGCGGGAGAGAGCAGTTCTTC; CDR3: CASSEASGREQFF
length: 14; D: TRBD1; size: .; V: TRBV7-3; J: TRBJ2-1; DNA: TGTGCCAGCAGCTTAAATCCCGGGACAGGGGAGCAGTTCTTC; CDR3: CASSLNPGTGEQFF
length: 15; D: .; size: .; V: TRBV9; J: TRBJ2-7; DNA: TGTGCCAGCAGCGTAGCCAGCGGGCCCAGCTACGAGCAGTACTTC; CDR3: CASSVASGPSYEQYF
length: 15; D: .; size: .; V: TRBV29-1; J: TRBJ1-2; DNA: TGCAGCGTTGAAGATCGCGCAGGGAAGGGTTGGGGCTACACCTTC; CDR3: CSVEDRAGKGWGYTF
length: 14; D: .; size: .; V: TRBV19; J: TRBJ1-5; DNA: TGTGCCAGTAGAAGGACAGCTAGCAATCAGCCCCAGCATTTT; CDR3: CASRRTASNQPQHF
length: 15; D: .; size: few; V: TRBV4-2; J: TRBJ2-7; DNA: TGTGCCAGCAGCCAAGCATCACAGGTCACCTACGAGCAGTACTTC; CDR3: CASSQASQVTYEQYF
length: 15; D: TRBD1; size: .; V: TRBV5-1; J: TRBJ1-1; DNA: TGCGCCAGCAGCCCGGGGGACAGGGGGCTTACTGAAGCTTTCTTT; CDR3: CASSPGDRGLTEAFF
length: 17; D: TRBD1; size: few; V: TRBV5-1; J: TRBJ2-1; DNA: TGCGCCAGCAGCTGGACAGGGGGCCATCAATCGGACAATGAGCAGTTCTTC; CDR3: CASSWTGGHQSDNEQFF
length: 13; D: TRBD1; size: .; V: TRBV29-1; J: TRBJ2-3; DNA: TGCAGCGCGGGACAGACAGGCACAGATACGCAGTATTTT; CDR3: CSAGQTGTDTQYF
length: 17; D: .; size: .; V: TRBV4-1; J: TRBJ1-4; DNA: TGCGCCAGCAGCCAAGAGGATAGAGGGGAGGGGCATGAAAAACTGTTTTTT; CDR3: CASSQEDRGEGHEKLFF
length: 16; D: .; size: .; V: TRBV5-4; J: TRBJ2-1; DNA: TGTGCCAGCAGCCCAGAGGGAAGCCGCTCCTACAATGAGCAGTTCTTC; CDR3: CASSPEGSRSYNEQFF
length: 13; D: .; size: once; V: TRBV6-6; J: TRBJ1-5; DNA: TGTGCCAGCAGACAGGGCCGCGGTCAGCCCCAGCATTTT; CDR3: CASRQGRGQPQHF
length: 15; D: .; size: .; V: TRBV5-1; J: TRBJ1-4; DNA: TGCGCCAGCAGCTTGGCCAATCAGGCTAATGAAAAACTGTTTTTT; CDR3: CASSLANQANEKLFF
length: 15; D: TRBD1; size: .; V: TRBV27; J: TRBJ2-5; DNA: TGTGCCAGTTCACCCGACAGGGGGAATCGAGAGACCCAGTACTTC; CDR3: CASSPDRGNRETQYF
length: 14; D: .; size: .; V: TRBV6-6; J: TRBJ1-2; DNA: TGTGCCAGCAGTTACTCGCAGGGTAACTATGGCTACACCTTC; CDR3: CASSYSQGNYGYTF
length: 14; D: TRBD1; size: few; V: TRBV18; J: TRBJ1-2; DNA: TGTGCCAGCTCACCACAACAGGGGGGATATGGCTACACCTTC; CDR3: CASSPQQGGYGYTF
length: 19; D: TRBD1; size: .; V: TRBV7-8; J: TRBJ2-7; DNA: TGTGCCAGCAGCTTAGTTGTATCGGGACAGGGGTTAGGCACCTACGAGCAGTACTTC; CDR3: CASSLVVSGQGLGTYEQYF
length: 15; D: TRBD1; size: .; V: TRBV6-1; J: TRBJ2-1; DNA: TGTGCCAGCAGTGCAGGGGACAGGGTTTACAATGAGCAGTTCTTC; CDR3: CASSAGDRVYNEQFF
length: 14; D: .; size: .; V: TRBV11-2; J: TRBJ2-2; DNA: TGTGCCAGCAGCGCGCAGCTTAGCGCCGGGGAGCTGTTTTTT; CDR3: CASSAQLSAGELFF
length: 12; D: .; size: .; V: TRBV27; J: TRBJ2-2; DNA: TGTGCCACGCGGGACCTCATTGGGGAGCTGTTTTTT; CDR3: CATRDLIGELFF
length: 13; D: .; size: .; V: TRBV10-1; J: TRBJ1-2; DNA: TGCGCCAGCAGTGAAATCCGAGACTATGGCTACACCTTC; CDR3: CASSEIRDYGYTF
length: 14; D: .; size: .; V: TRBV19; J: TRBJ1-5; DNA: TGTGCCAGTAGTTATCGAGAGGGCAATCAGCCCCAGCATTTT; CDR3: CASSYREGNQPQHF
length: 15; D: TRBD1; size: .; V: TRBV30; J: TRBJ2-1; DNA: TGTGCCTGGGCCCGGGACAGGGTTTCCTACAATGAGCAGTTCTTC; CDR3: CAWARDRVSYNEQFF
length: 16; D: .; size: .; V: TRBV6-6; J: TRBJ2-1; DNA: TGTGCCAGCACTTCCGAATGGCGGAGCTCCTACAATGAGCAGTTCTTC; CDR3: CASTSEWRSSYNEQFF
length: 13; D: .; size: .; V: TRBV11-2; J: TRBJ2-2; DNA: TGTGCCAGCAGCCCACTCGTGGCCGGGGAGCTGTTTTTT; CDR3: CASSPLVAGELFF
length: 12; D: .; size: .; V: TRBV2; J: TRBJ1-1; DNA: TGTGCCAGCAGTGAAGCGTGGAGTGAAGCTTTCTTT; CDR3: CASSEAWSEAFF
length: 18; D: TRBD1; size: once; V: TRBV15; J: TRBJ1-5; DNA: TGTGCCACCAGCAGAGATCTAGGCGGGACAGCAAACAATCAGCCCCAGCATTTT; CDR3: CATSRDLGGTANNQPQHF